The 23 T cell receptor beta chains in this list originate from one sample, sequenced in a study of T-cell reconstitution after alpha-beta-depleted transplantation in children. The TCRbeta library incorporated unique molecular identifiers. TCRdb processed the PCR reads anew with MiXCR; each CDR3 protein has one entry. This sample has under 400,000 distinct CDR3 sequences, with roughly 25% found just once. The source material was PBMCs, mostly from graft donor cells, sampled 180 days after TCRalphabeta/CD19-depleted stem cell transplant. These TCRs come from a male patient between 10 and 17 years old who had a stem cell transplant for acute lymphoblastic leukemia, so the T cells may come from the graft donor.

This clonotype was counted a few times. This sequence joins TRBV11-2 and TRBJ2-1, with D possibly matching TRBD1 (5 bases). Germline V gene lookup returns CDR1 SGHAT and CDR2 FQNNGV. This CDR3 region has 16 residues. The V and J ends lost 5 bases and 0 bases respectively, with 14 bases between them. The CDR3 region is CASSGSGHLSYNEQFF. CDR3 nucleotides: TGTGCCAGCAGCGGATCAGGACACCTCTCCTACAATGAGCAGTTCTTC.

This clonotype was counted a few times. The rearrangement joins TRBV6-1 to TRBJ2-1; D not certain. CDR1 and CDR2 from the germline V gene are MNHNS and SASEGT. Trimming removed 3 bases from V and 6 bases from J, with 9 bases in between. The CDR3 has 13 amino acids. The chain's CDR3 is CASSDWTGNEQFF. The CDR3 DNA sequence: TGTGCCAGCAGTGACTGGACCGGCAATGAGCAGTTCTTC.

In this sample, this clonotype turned up a few times. The chain joins TRBV5-6 to TRBJ2-4, with 11 bases aligning to TRBD1. Germline V gene lookup returns CDR1 SGHDT and CDR2 YYEEEE. J was trimmed by 1 base and V by 1 base; bases with no gene match: 13. The CDR3 extends over 20 amino acids. The CDR3 bases are TGTGCCAGCAGCTTGAGGCGCCGGACAGGGGGCGTCGGGGCCAAAAACATTCAGTACTTC. The encoded protein is CASSLRRRTGGVGAKNIQYF.

The genes are TRBV14 and TRBJ1-1, with unresolved D. V lost 3 bases and J lost 1, with 15 bases in between. The CDR3 is 16 residues long. Germline V gene lookup returns CDR1 SGHDN and CDR2 FVKESK. The CDR3 DNA reads TGTGCCAGCAGCCAGAACCCCTGGCGGGGGAACACTGAAGCTTTCTTT. Its protein product is CASSQNPWRGNTEAFF. The full variable domain, in which reference TRBV14 and TRBJ1-1 provide the parts outside the CDR3, is EAGVTQFPSHSVIEKGQTVTLRCDPISGHDNLYWYRRVMGKEIKFLLHFVKESKQDESGMPNNRFLAERTGGTYSTLKVQPAELEDSGVYFCASSQNPWRGNTEAFFGQGTRLTVV.

This clonotype was observed once. At one end, the junction sequence differs from germline, possibly due to a read error. The CDR3 loop is CASSLDVQPTSGANVMTF. CDR3 nucleotide sequence: TGTGCCAGCAGCTTAGATGTACAGCCTACCTCTGGGGCCAACGTCATGACTTTC. The chain links TRBV13 to TRBJ2-6; a possible D gene is TRBD1 (5 bases). The CDR3 is 18 residues long. Looked up from germline, CDR1 is PRHDT and CDR2 is FYEKMQ (reference sequence).

This clonotype appeared a single time. This sequence joins TRBV14 and TRBJ2-7; perhaps TRBD2 as D (5 bases). Germline-derived CDR1 and CDR2 are SGHDN and FVKESK. This CDR3 is 16 amino acids long. The V gene lost 0 bases and the J gene lost 2 bases, with 14 bases spanning the gap. CDR3 in amino acids: CASSQDKAGITYEQYF. CDR3 DNA sequence: TGTGCCAGCAGCCAAGACAAGGCCGGGATTACCTACGAGCAGTACTTC.

This clonotype turned up a few times. This chain joins TRBV12-3 or TRBV12-4 and TRBJ2-1; D possibly corresponds to TRBD1 (6 bases). V lost 7 bases and J lost 6, with 19 bases in between. CDR3 length equals 15 residues. This chain's CDR3 is CASTIQGGIPNEQFF. The CDR3, as DNA: TGTGCCAGCACCATACAGGGTGGGATCCCCAATGAGCAGTTCTTC.

This clonotype was seen more than once but under ten times. The J gene is TRBJ2-7, the V gene TRBV10-3; D is ambiguous. The CDR3 is 14 amino acids. CDR1 ENHRY and CDR2 SYGVKD come from the germline V gene. Trimming took off 3 bases at V and 0 bases at J, with 9 bases between the two ends. The CDR3 nucleotides read TGTGCCATCAGTGAATTCAAAAGCTCCTACGAGCAGTACTTC. Amino acid sequence: CAISEFKSSYEQYF.

The chain has TRBV27 and TRBJ1-5, with D unresolved. This CDR3 spans 12 amino acids. V was shortened by 1 base and J by 6 bases, with 4 bases between the two germline ends. Looked up from germline, CDR1 is MNHEY and CDR2 is SMNVEV (reference sequence). This CDR3 is CASSLLGQPQHF. The CDR3 nucleotides are TGTGCCAGCAGTTTATTAGGTCAGCCCCAGCATTTT.

The rearrangement joins TRBV20-1 to TRBJ1-1, with D tentatively TRBD1 (5 bases). V lost 3 bases, J lost 1 base, and 12 bases lay in between. The CDR3 spans 14 residues. Looked up from germline, CDR1 is DFQATT and CDR2 is SNEGSKA (reference sequence). CDR3 in DNA: TGCAGTGCTAGGGCGCCAGGGAGGAACACTGAAGCTTTCTTT. Translation gives CSARAPGRNTEAFF.

This clonotype has just a few counts. J is TRBJ2-1 and V is TRBV4-1, with D unresolved. CDR1 is MGHRA and CDR2 is YSYEKL in the germline V gene. The CDR3 spans 16 residues. V was trimmed by 0 bases and J by 4 bases, leaving 13 bases between them. CDR3 DNA: TGCGCCAGCAGCCAAGATTTGGCTATTCCTTACAATGAGCAGTTCTTC. This codes for CASSQDLAIPYNEQFF.

Notes on this clonotype: Relative to the germline gene, one junction end is altered; a read error may explain this. The CDR3 sequence is CASSSDRGYSPLNF. The DNA for the CDR3 is TGCGCCAGCAGCTCAGACAGGGGGTATTCACCCCTCAACTTT. This chain joins TRBV5-1 and TRBJ1-6, with 9 nucleotides matching TRBD1. Germline-derived CDR1 and CDR2 are SGHRS and YFSETQ. This CDR3 spans 14 amino acids.

The V and J genes are TRBV27 and TRBJ2-5; TRBD1 aligns across 9 bases. The CDR3 covers 15 residues. Germline V gene data show CDR1 as MNHEY and CDR2 as SMNVEV (reference sequence). V shed 8 bases, J shed 2 bases, and the junction held 9 bases outside the gene matches. The CDR3 spells CASRNRGLRQETQYF. DNA for the CDR3: TGTGCCAGCCGGAACAGGGGGCTGCGACAAGAGACCCAGTACTTC.

This clonotype was observed a handful of times. This chain links TRBV7-9 with TRBJ2-3, with unresolved D. Germline values: CDR1 SEHNR, CDR2 FQNEAQ (reference sequence). The CDR3 length is 13 residues. V lost 4 bases and J lost 4, with 9 bases in between. CDR3 bases: TGTGCCAGCAGCTACTCGCATCCAGATACGCAGTATTTT. Translating it yields CASSYSHPDTQYF. Full variable domain (outside the CDR3, taken from reference TRBV7-9 and TRBJ2-3): DTGVSQNPRHKITKRGQNVTFRCDPISEHNRLYWYRQTLGQGPEFLTYFQNEAQLEKSRLLSDRFSAERPKGSFSTLEIQRTEQGDSAMYLCASSYSHPDTQYFGPGTRLTVL.

For the CDR3, the DNA is TGTGCCAGCAGCGTAAAGGGACAGGAAAACATTCAGTACTTC. Translation gives CASSVKGQENIQYF. The chain uses TRBV9 and TRBJ2-4; TRBD1 agrees at 8 bases. There are 14 residues in the CDR3. Per germline, CDR1 SGDLS and CDR2 YYNGEE. V was pared by 1 base and J by 5 bases, with 2 bases of the junction left unmatched.

There are a few counts of this clonotype. The chain uses TRBV5-1 and TRBJ2-1, with 10 nucleotides matching TRBD2. This CDR3 contains 15 residues. CDR1 and CDR2 (germline): SGHRS, YFSETQ. The junction had 6 bases not matched to a gene; V was cut back by 2 bases and J by 7 bases. The CDR3 bases are TGCGCCAGCAGCTTTGAGACTAGCGGGTGGAATGAGCAGTTCTTC. Its protein product is CASSFETSGWNEQFF. Variable domain in full (rest from reference TRBV5-1 and TRBJ2-1): KAGVTQTPRYLIKTRGQQVTLSCSPISGHRSVSWYQQTPGQGLQFLFEYFSETQRNKGNFPGRFSGRQFSNSRSEMNVSTLELGDSALYLCASSFETSGWNEQFFGPGTRLTVL.

The chain joins TRBV29-1 to TRBJ2-1; no clear D. The CDR3 is 12 amino acids. CDR1 is SQVTM and CDR2 is ANQGSEA in the germline V gene. Trimming left V 3 bases short and J 10 bases short, with 13 bases between. DNA of the CDR3: TGCAGCGTTGATGCCGTTTCCCCGGAGCAGTTCTTC. It specifies CSVDAVSPEQFF.

This clonotype was observed a few times. The V and J genes are TRBV10-3 and TRBJ1-2, with 7 bases identical to TRBD1. The V gene's germline CDR1 is ENHRY and CDR2 SYGVKD. V was clipped by 6 bases and J by 4 bases; unmatched bases: 11. CDR3 length: 15 residues. CDR3 protein: CAISRSSGQPYGYTF. In DNA form, the CDR3 reads TGTGCCATCAGCAGATCTTCGGGACAGCCCTATGGCTACACCTTC.

V and J are TRBV10-3 and TRBJ2-3, with 9 bases that match TRBD2. Germline V gene lookup returns CDR1 ENHRY and CDR2 SYGVKD. Trimming removed 3 bases from V and 0 bases from J; junction bases left unmatched: 4. CDR3 length: 16 residues. The CDR3 spells CAISEITSGSTDTQYF. CDR3 bases: TGTGCCATCAGTGAAATAACTAGCGGGAGCACAGATACGCAGTATTTT.

Only a few counts were recorded for this clonotype. The chain joins TRBV5-1 to TRBJ2-2; possibly TRBD1 or TRBD2 for D (5 bases each). The germline V gene encodes CDR1 SGHRS and CDR2 YFSETQ. Trimming left V 6 bases short and J 0 bases short, with 18 bases between. There are 17 residues in the CDR3. The CDR3 DNA sequence: TGCGCCAGCACCCCCAGGGAAGTAGCGCCGAACACCGGGGAGCTGTTTTTT. Protein product: CASTPREVAPNTGELFF.

This chain joins TRBV5-1 and TRBJ1-1, with TRBD1 matching over 8 bases. The CDR3 sequence is 17 residues long. Losses at the gene ends were 2 bases for V and 4 bases for J; bases not matched to a gene: 13. Germline V gives CDR1 SGHRS, CDR2 YFSETQ. Here the CDR3 DNA reads TGCGCCAGCAGCTTCGGGTCAGGGGGCGCCGAAATCACTGAAGCTTTCTTT. Its translation: CASSFGSGGAEITEAFF.

This clonotype was picked up a small number of times. This chain links TRBV5-5 with TRBJ2-7, with TRBD2 matching over 11 bases. The CDR3 covers 14 residues. In germline, CDR1 is SGHKS, CDR2 YYEKEE (reference sequence). With V trimmed by 4 bases and J by 3 bases, 3 bases remained unmatched. CDR3 in DNA: TGTGCCAGCAGCCAGACTAGCGGGAACTACGAGCAGTACTTC. Its translation is CASSQTSGNYEQYF.

This clonotype was recorded a few times. This CDR3 reads CASSFRGLNEKLFF. The CDR3 DNA sequence: TGCGCCAGCAGCTTCAGGGGGCTTAACGAAAAACTGTTTTTT. V gene TRBV5-1 combines with J gene TRBJ1-4; 8 bases line up with TRBD1. Germline CDR1 SGHRS, CDR2 YFSETQ. Trimming removed 2 bases from V and 8 bases from J; junction bases left unmatched: 5. The CDR3 runs to 14 residues.